Below, 30 T cell receptor beta chains from the same sample are listed, as sequenced in a study of OX40 agonist ivuxolimab in advanced cancers. Profiled with immunoSEQ multiplex PCR; TCRdb holds only in-frame clones, not every one. The sample holds about 80,000 clones; roughly 81% are singletons and the top ten take around 25%. Here the sequenced sample was CD4+ or CD8+ T cells sorted from blood, taken in a trial of the OX40 agonist ivuxolimab. These receptors originate from an adult with an advanced solid tumor such as melanoma, head and neck, liver or kidney cancer.

V is TRBV7-9 and J is TRBJ1-4, with D unresolved. This CDR3 region has 14 residues. The V gene's germline CDR1 is SEHNR and CDR2 FQNEAQ (reference sequence). Trimming stripped 1 base from V and 5 bases from J, with 8 bases between. In DNA, the CDR3 is TGTGCCAGCAGCTTAGGTCAGATCAATGAAAAACTGTTTTTT. Protein: CASSLGQINEKLFF.

The chain uses TRBV5-1 and TRBJ2-5, with D unclear. CDR3 size: 16 residues. The V end was cut by 4 bases, the J end by 1 base, with 17 bases between. Germline-derived CDR1 and CDR2 are SGHRS and YFSETQ. The CDR3, as DNA: TGCGCCAGCAGCCCGCTCTCCCGGCCGTGCCAAGAGACCCAGTACTTC. Amino acid sequence: CASSPLSRPCQETQYF.

The chain carries TRBV4-3 and TRBJ1-2; 10 bases agree with TRBD1. The V gene end was trimmed by 2 bases and the J gene end by 3 bases; junction bases not matched to a gene: 6. This CDR3 contains 16 residues. CDR1 and CDR2 from the germline V gene are LGHNA and YSLEER. CDR3 bases: TGCGCCAGCAGCCAAATGGGGACAGGGGAGCACTATGGCTACACCTTC. Encoded protein: CASSQMGTGEHYGYTF.

With respect to this clone: Since a far larger clone is one base different, this is likely a read error. Other nucleotide sequences in the sample specify the same CDR3. This rearrangement joins TRBV5-4 to TRBJ1-1; a weak D match, TRBD1 (5 bases). CDR3 size: 14 residues. The V and J ends lost 2 bases and 4 bases respectively, with 12 bases between them. CDR1 and CDR2 (germline): SGHNT, YYREEE (reference sequence). The CDR3 DNA follows: TGTGCCAGCAGCTTCCAGGGAGAGGGCACTGAAGCTTTCTTT. As protein: CASSFQGEGTEAFF.

The chain links TRBV25-1 to TRBJ2-3; D possibly corresponds to TRBD2 (5 bases). V shed 4 bases and J shed 9 bases, with 20 bases lying between them. This CDR3 spans 15 amino acids. Per the germline V gene, CDR1 is MGHDK and CDR2 is SYGVNS. The CDR3 protein is CASSGSGTPMSTQYF. The CDR3 DNA sequence: TGTGCCAGCAGTGGAAGCGGAACCCCCATGTCCACGCAGTATTTT.

This chain joins TRBV29-1 and TRBJ1-2; D not certain. V was clipped by 3 bases and J by 8 bases, with 4 bases between them. CDR1 is SQVTM and CDR2 is ANQGSEA in the germline V gene. CDR3 length equals 9 residues. This CDR3 reads CSVEYGYTF. CDR3 bases: TGCAGCGTTGAGTACGGCTACACCTTC.

This sequence joins TRBV2 and TRBJ2-6; D is uncertain. Per the germline V gene, CDR1 is SNHLY and CDR2 is FYNNEI. The CDR3 runs 16 residues. The ends were cut back, 3 bases at V and 2 bases at J, with 11 bases in the middle. CDR3 region: CASSEELSAGANVLTF. DNA for the CDR3: TGTGCCAGCAGTGAGGAGCTCTCGGCTGGGGCCAACGTCCTGACTTTC.

The chain carries TRBV27 and TRBJ1-1; TRBD1 is a possible D gene (5 bases). This CDR3 spans 15 amino acids. Germline-derived CDR1 and CDR2 are MNHEY and SMNVEV (reference sequence). Trimming stripped 6 bases from V and 4 bases from J, with 18 bases between. The CDR3 DNA sequence: TGTGCCAGCAGAAATGCTCGGACATTTGGCACTGAAGCTTTCTTT. Amino acids: CASRNARTFGTEAFF.

The chain links TRBV6-5 to TRBJ2-7, with D possibly matching TRBD1 (6 bases). CDR3 length: 13 residues. The germline CDR1 and CDR2 sequences are MNHEY and SVGAGI. Deletions cut 10 bases from V and 3 bases from J, with 16 bases between. The CDR3 is CATVGPRGYEQYF. In DNA form, the CDR3 reads TGTGCCACCGTCGGTCCCAGGGGCTACGAGCAGTACTTC.

The chain recombines TRBV30 with TRBJ2-5; D is ambiguous. The CDR3 is 14 amino acids. Germline CDR1 GTSNPN, CDR2 SVGIG (reference sequence). The V end lost 0 bases, the J end lost 6 bases, and 14 bases lay between the germline ends. The CDR3 nucleotides read TGTGCCTGGAGTGTAGGCTTAGCTATAAAGACCCAGTACTTC. It codes for CAWSVGLAIKTQYF.

J is TRBJ2-2 and V is TRBV11-3; the match to TRBD1 covers 10 bases. This CDR3 is 18 amino acids long. The J segment lost 3 bases and the V segment lost 5 bases, leaving 12 bases of the junction unmatched. Per the germline V gene, CDR1 is SGHNT and CDR2 is YENEEA. CDR3 sequence: CASSPLFGQGEDTGELFF. The CDR3 nucleotides are TGTGCCAGCAGCCCCCTTTTTGGACAGGGGGAGGACACCGGGGAGCTGTTTTTT.

This chain uses TRBV28 with TRBJ1-5, with D unresolved. V lost 4 bases to trimming and J lost 3 bases, with 10 bases between them. Germline loops: CDR1 MDHEN, CDR2 SYDVKM. The CDR3 extends over 14 amino acids. CDR3 sequence reads: CASSSHFVNQPQHF. The CDR3 nucleotides read TGTGCCAGCAGTTCTCATTTTGTCAATCAGCCCCAGCATTTT.

J is TRBJ2-1 and V is TRBV5-8, with TRBD2 as a possible D gene (6 bases). Deletions cut 0 bases from V and 8 bases from J, with 12 bases between. The CDR3 sequence is 14 residues long. In germline, CDR1 is SGHTS, CDR2 YDEGEE. Here the CDR3 reads CASSLVGLTYEQFF. CDR3 bases: TGTGCCAGCAGCTTGGTGGGACTGACCTATGAGCAGTTCTTC.

Here the CDR3 reads CASSWDQGRYEQYF. The DNA for the CDR3 is TGTGCCAGCAGCTGGGACCAGGGAAGGTACGAGCAGTACTTC. V gene TRBV11-2 combines with J gene TRBJ2-7; the D call may be TRBD1 or TRBD2 (5 bases each). Germline V lookup: CDR1 SGHAT, CDR2 FQNNGV. V was pared by 4 bases and J by 4 bases, with 14 bases between. The CDR3 spans 14 residues.

The CDR3 region has the DNA TGTGCCTGGAGTGAGGGAGCTTTAGGGACGGAGACCCAGTACTTC. Translated: CAWSEGALGTETQYF. The V call is TRBV30, the J call TRBJ2-5, with D perhaps assigned TRBD1 or TRBD2 (5 bases each). CDR3 length equals 15 residues. Germline lookup yields CDR1 GTSNPN and CDR2 SVGIG (reference sequence). Deletions cut 1 base from V and 5 bases from J, with 17 bases between.

The V call is TRBV28, the J call TRBJ2-7, with a weak D call TRBD1 (6 bases). The germline CDR1 and CDR2 sequences are MDHEN and SYDVKM. This CDR3 has 14 residues. Trimming took off 5 bases at V and 0 bases at J, with 11 bases between the two ends. CDR3 sequence: CASSGPGVSYEQYF. The CDR3 coding sequence is TGTGCCAGCAGTGGGCCAGGGGTCTCCTACGAGCAGTACTTC.

The rearrangement links TRBV7-9 to TRBJ2-7; 7 bases fit TRBD1. V lost 5 bases and J lost 0; bases outside the gene matches: 7. Looked up from germline, CDR1 is SEHNR and CDR2 is FQNEAQ (reference sequence). The CDR3 runs 15 residues. For the CDR3, the DNA is TGTGCCAGCAGCCCCGAGACAGGGCTCTCCTACGAGCAGTACTTC. It codes for CASSPETGLSYEQYF.

Many counts were recorded for this clone. The chain is built from TRBV5-4 and TRBJ2-7; 12 positions match TRBD2. Per the germline V gene, CDR1 is SGHNT and CDR2 is YYREEE (reference sequence). There are 16 residues in the CDR3. Trimming cost V 4 bases and J 3 bases; bases outside gene matches: 8. The DNA of the CDR3 is TGTGCCAGCAGCAATCCGCTAGCGGGAGGGTTCTACGAGCAGTACTTC. Translating it yields CASSNPLAGGFYEQYF.

J is TRBJ1-5 and V is TRBV7-2; tentative D call: TRBD1 (5 bases). Germline loops: CDR1 SGHTA, CDR2 FQGNSA. Between the trimmed V and J ends, which lost 5 bases and 8 bases, there was a span of 19 bases. The CDR3 is made up of 15 amino acids. CDR3 amino acids: CASSQTGGPVEPQHF. The CDR3 coding sequence is TGTGCCAGCAGCCAAACGGGGGGTCCGGTGGAGCCCCAGCATTTT.

The chain uses TRBV5-4 and TRBJ2-2; TRBD2 agrees at 9 bases. From germline, CDR1 is SGHNT and CDR2 YYREEE (reference sequence). Trimming at V came to 4 bases and at J to 7 bases, leaving 14 bases not matched to a gene. The CDR3 spans 17 residues. CDR3 protein: CASSPVAGGLMVGELFF. The CDR3 DNA is TGTGCCAGCAGCCCGGTCGCGGGAGGGTTGATGGTCGGGGAGCTGTTTTTT.

The gene calls are TRBV5-1 and TRBJ1-1; maybe TRBD1 (6 bases). The CDR3 runs to 16 residues. The ends were cut back, 0 bases at V and 1 base at J, with 13 bases in the middle. Germline CDR1 and CDR2: SGHRS and YFSETQ. CDR3 residues: CASSLDSVQGNTEAFF. CDR3 DNA sequence: TGCGCCAGCAGCTTGGATTCTGTACAGGGGAACACTGAAGCTTTCTTT.

This clone was counted a single time. This sequence joins TRBV19 and TRBJ1-2, with D possibly TRBD1 on 6 matching bases. This CDR3 has 12 amino acids. V was shortened by 5 bases and J by 5 bases, with 9 bases between the two germline ends. Germline CDR1 reads LNHDA; CDR2 reads SQIVND (reference sequence). CDR3 residues: CASSPGTYGYTF. The CDR3 nucleotides read TGTGCCAGTAGTCCAGGGACATATGGCTACACCTTC. Based on the CDR3 plus reference TRBV19 and TRBJ1-2, the full variable domain is DGGITQSPKYLFRKEGQNVTLSCEQNLNHDAMYWYRQDPGQGLRLIYYSQIVNDFQKGDIAEGYSVSREKKESFPLTVTSAQKNPTAFYLCASSPGTYGYTFGSGTRLTVV.

The chain joins TRBV6-1 to TRBJ2-7; D unresolved. V gave up 7 bases and J gave up 1 base, with 11 bases separating them. The germline V gene has CDR1 MNHNS and CDR2 SASEGT. This CDR3 is built from 13 residues. The CDR3 is CASTRAPSYEQYF. In DNA form, the CDR3 reads TGTGCCAGCACTCGCGCACCTTCCTACGAGCAGTACTTC.

This clone was detected a few times. J is TRBJ2-7 and V is TRBV14; the D gene is possibly TRBD2 (6 bases). Trimming stripped 1 base from V and 2 bases from J, with 15 bases between. Germline values: CDR1 SGHDN, CDR2 FVKESK. The CDR3 covers 16 residues. The CDR3 reads CASSQVGGLSAYEQYF. The DNA of the CDR3 is TGTGCCAGCAGCCAAGTTGGGGGACTGTCTGCCTACGAGCAGTACTTC.

Only a few counts were recorded for this clone. The chain is built from TRBV18 and TRBJ1-2, with 9 bases fitting TRBD1. This CDR3 comprises 16 residues. V lost 5 bases, J lost 0 bases, and 7 bases stayed unmatched. Germline V lookup: CDR1 KGHSH, CDR2 LQKENI. This chain's CDR3 is CASSERTGEANYGYTF. The CDR3 nucleotides read TGTGCCAGCTCAGAGCGGACAGGGGAGGCTAACTATGGCTACACCTTC.

This chain connects TRBV5-6 to TRBJ2-5, with D possibly called TRBD1 or TRBD2 (5 bases each). CDR1 is SGHDT, CDR2 YYEEEE, per germline. The ends were cut back, 2 bases at V and 10 bases at J, with 15 bases in the middle. The CDR3 totals 13 residues. The CDR3 bases are TGTGCCAGCAGCTTTCGGAGGAAGGGGAACCAGTACTTC. Residues: CASSFRRKGNQYF.

Only a few counts were recorded for this clone. J is TRBJ2-7 and V is TRBV10-3; TRBD2 is a possible D gene (5 bases). Deletions cut 4 bases from V and 6 bases from J, with 7 bases between. This CDR3 spans 11 amino acids. The V gene's germline CDR1 is ENHRY and CDR2 SYGVKD. CDR3 sequence (DNA): TGTGCCATCAGTGCGGAGGTCGAGCAGTACTTC. Translating gives CAISAEVEQYF.

This clone was observed a few times. The chain combines TRBV7-2 with TRBJ1-1; D is possibly TRBD1 (6 bases). V shed 5 bases and J shed 0 bases, with 16 bases lying between them. Germline lookup yields CDR1 SGHTA and CDR2 FQGNSA. The CDR3 runs to 16 residues. CDR3 protein: CASSRVGGAMNTEAFF. As DNA, the CDR3 is TGTGCCAGCAGCCGCGTGGGGGGGGCTATGAACACTGAAGCTTTCTTT.

This chain joins TRBV10-2 and TRBJ1-5, with D tentatively TRBD1 (6 bases). Germline CDR1 is WSHSY and CDR2 is SAAADI. The ends were cut back, 6 bases at V and 4 bases at J, with 13 bases in the middle. CDR3 length equals 14 residues. The CDR3 bases are TGCGCCAGCAGGAAGGGGGGTCCGAATCAGCCCCAGCATTTT. Protein product: CASRKGGPNQPQHF.

The chain employs TRBV11-2 and TRBJ1-1, with no clear D. The V end was cut by 1 base, the J end by 11 bases, with 14 bases between. CDR1 is SGHAT and CDR2 is FQNNGV in the germline V gene. The CDR3 length is 13 residues. CDR3 sequence reads: CASSLARASWAFF. The CDR3 DNA follows: TGTGCCAGCAGCTTAGCTAGGGCTTCTTGGGCTTTCTTT.